The next 25 T cell receptor beta chains were all read from a single sample in a study of brain metastases from non-small cell lung cancer. Repertoires were generated with immunoSEQ multiplex PCR, while TCRdb's copy carries only in-frame clones and drops some. Here the sample spans more than 4,000 clones, over 75% being singletons. Sequenced sample: primary lung tumor tissue. The receptors shown here come from a donor at least 40 years old with non-small cell lung cancer.

This clone was seen only once. J is TRBJ2-3 and V is TRBV5-4; a weak D match, TRBD1 (6 bases). Germline CDR1 SGHNT, CDR2 YYREEE (reference sequence). The CDR3 is made up of 14 amino acids. Trimming stripped 6 bases from V and 6 bases from J, with 17 bases between. The CDR3 DNA reads as TGTGCCAGCACCCCTGGACAGAGGGGGGATACGCAGTATTTT. This codes for CASTPGQRGDTQYF.

V is TRBV2 and J is TRBJ2-5; 9 nucleotides match TRBD1. Trimming took 1 base from V and 7 from J; bases not matched to a gene: 7. Germline V lookup: CDR1 SNHLY, CDR2 FYNNEI. This CDR3 comprises 15 residues. In nucleotides, the CDR3 is TGTGCCAGCAGTGAAGACCGGGACAGGGTCGGGACCCAGTACTTC. It translates to CASSEDRDRVGTQYF.

The chain employs TRBV5-1 and TRBJ2-3; D is unresolved. Trimming removed 0 bases from V and 4 bases from J, with 12 bases in between. There are 15 residues in the CDR3. CDR1 and CDR2 from the germline V gene are SGHRS and YFSETQ. CDR3: CASSLGNVEADTQYF. Here the CDR3 DNA reads TGCGCCAGCAGCTTGGGTAACGTCGAGGCAGATACGCAGTATTTT.

Only a few counts were recorded for this clone. V and J are TRBV6-5 and TRBJ2-1, with 9 bases identical to TRBD2. CDR1 and CDR2 (germline): MNHEY, SVGAGI. V was pared by 5 bases and J by 7 bases, with 9 bases of the junction left unmatched. The CDR3 has 15 residues. The CDR3 DNA is TGTGCCAGCAGTCCCGGCGGGAGGGAGTGGAATGAGCAGTTCTTC. Protein product: CASSPGGREWNEQFF.

The chain links TRBV29-1 to TRBJ2-7; 13 bases map to TRBD2. J gave up 2 bases and V 5 bases, and 9 bases lay outside the gene matches. Germline CDR1 reads SQVTM; CDR2 reads ANQGSEA. This CDR3 comprises 16 residues. The CDR3 protein is CSVTGLAGESTYEQYF. The CDR3 region has the DNA TGCAGCGTTACCGGACTAGCGGGAGAAAGCACCTACGAGCAGTACTTC.

The V and J genes are TRBV5-4 and TRBJ1-1; tentative D call: TRBD1 (5 bases). CDR3 length: 15 residues. Trimming cost V 0 bases and J 4 bases, with 13 bases left between them. The germline V gene encodes CDR1 SGHNT and CDR2 YYREEE (reference sequence). DNA of the CDR3: TGTGCCAGCAGCTTGGGAGGGGTGGGGGTCACTGAAGCTTTCTTT. Protein product: CASSLGGVGVTEAFF.

This chain connects TRBV2 to TRBJ1-1, with unresolved D. The CDR3 contains 13 residues. V gave up 5 bases and J gave up 0 bases, with 7 bases separating them. The germline V gene encodes CDR1 SNHLY and CDR2 FYNNEI. CDR3 sequence: CASSTLMNTEAFF. The CDR3 region has the DNA TGTGCCAGCAGTACACTCATGAACACTGAAGCTTTCTTT.

V gene TRBV7-2 combines with J gene TRBJ1-5; possibly TRBD1 for D (6 bases). The CDR3 is made up of 13 amino acids. The germline CDR1 and CDR2 sequences are SGHTA and FQGNSA. Deletions cut 5 bases from V and 4 bases from J, with 9 bases between. The CDR3 protein is CASSTGINQPQHF. DNA of the CDR3: TGTGCCAGCAGCACAGGGATTAATCAGCCCCAGCATTTT.

The V and J genes are TRBV2 and TRBJ2-1; 11 bases fit TRBD2. The CDR3 spans 16 residues. Germline V CDR1 and CDR2: SNHLY, FYNNEI. V was clipped by 7 bases and J by 2 bases; unmatched bases: 7. In DNA, the CDR3 is TGTGCCAGCAAATCCTCACTAGCGGGAGCCTACAATGAGCAGTTCTTC. It translates to CASKSSLAGAYNEQFF.

The chain uses TRBV5-1 and TRBJ2-5; TRBD1 agrees at 9 bases. CDR1 SGHRS and CDR2 YFSETQ come from the germline V gene. The CDR3 spans 14 residues. With V trimmed by 4 bases and J by 5 bases, 6 bases remained unmatched. CDR3 DNA sequence: TGCGCCAGCAGCCTGGGACAGGGTGTGGAGACCCAGTACTTC. It codes for CASSLGQGVETQYF.

Concerning this clone: An end of the junction differs from the germline gene, which may be a read error. The chain carries TRBV6-5 and TRBJ1-6, with 8 nucleotides matching TRBD1. The CDR3 runs to 15 residues. Germline V gives CDR1 MNHEY, CDR2 SVGAGI. This CDR3 reads CASRGTGRDNSPLHF. The CDR3 bases are TGTGCCAGCAGGGGGACAGGAAGGGATAATTCACCTCTCCACTTT.

This chain uses TRBV27 with TRBJ2-3; D ambiguous. Trimming stripped 6 bases from V and 4 bases from J, with 17 bases between. From germline, CDR1 is MNHEY and CDR2 SMNVEV (reference sequence). The CDR3 is made up of 15 amino acids. CDR3 amino acids: CASRSLYLRADTQYF. The DNA of the CDR3 is TGTGCCAGCAGGTCCCTTTATCTCCGGGCAGATACGCAGTATTTT.

V gene TRBV25-1 combines with J gene TRBJ2-7; 11 nucleotides match TRBD1. The CDR3 covers 14 residues. V was pared by 4 bases and J by 6 bases, with 5 bases of the junction left unmatched. CDR1 and CDR2 from the germline V gene are MGHDK and SYGVNS. The CDR3 region has the DNA TGTGCCAGCAGTGCAGGACAGGGGGCAGGCGAGCAGTACTTC. Translation: CASSAGQGAGEQYF.

The chain uses TRBV29-1 and TRBJ2-5; D is unresolved. The CDR3 length is 15 residues. Germline loops: CDR1 SQVTM, CDR2 ANQGSEA. The germline V and J ends were trimmed by 0 bases and 4 bases, with 15 bases remaining between them. The CDR3 protein is CSVEDLRPGLETQYF. The CDR3 DNA is TGCAGCGTTGAAGATCTTAGACCTGGTTTAGAGACCCAGTACTTC.

This chain connects TRBV29-1 to TRBJ2-7; 12 bases are shared with TRBD2. The germline gives CDR1 SQVTM, CDR2 ANQGSEA. The CDR3 loop spans 16 amino acids. V trimming: 5 bases; J trimming: 2 bases; junction bases outside the gene matches: 10. CDR3 nucleotides: TGCAGCGTTACCGGACTAGCGGGAAAAAGCACCTACGAGCAGTACTTC. Residues: CSVTGLAGKSTYEQYF.

This rearrangement joins TRBV12-3 or TRBV12-4 to TRBJ1-5, with unresolved D. Trimming shortened V by 4 bases and J by 4 bases, and 8 bases separated the two germline ends. The CDR3 spans 13 residues. CDR3 DNA sequence: TGTGCCAGCAGTTCTGACCTGAATCAGCCCCAGCATTTT. Protein: CASSSDLNQPQHF.

The chain is built from TRBV9 and TRBJ2-5; TRBD2 aligns across 7 bases. Germline V gives CDR1 SGDLS, CDR2 YYNGEE. V shed 4 bases and J 2 bases; nucleotides not matched to a gene: 5. CDR3 length: 14 residues. The CDR3 loop reads CASSPPGGQETQYF. The DNA of the CDR3 is TGTGCCAGCAGCCCCCCCGGGGGGCAAGAGACCCAGTACTTC.

As for this clone: This CDR3 is also generated by other DNA sequences in the sample. The V gene is TRBV5-1, the J gene TRBJ2-3; perhaps TRBD1 as D (8 bases). The V end lost 1 base, the J end lost 4 bases, and 13 bases lay between the germline ends. This CDR3 spans 15 amino acids. Germline V CDR1 and CDR2: SGHRS, YFSETQ. CDR3 sequence reads: CASSLQGAGADTQYF. The CDR3 region has the DNA TGCGCCAGCAGCTTGCAGGGGGCGGGGGCAGATACGCAGTATTTT.

The V call is TRBV18, the J call TRBJ2-5, with TRBD1 matching over 12 bases. The CDR3 totals 15 residues. Germline trimming cut 6 bases from V and 5 bases from J; bases unmatched to any gene: 7. Germline V gene sequence: CDR1 KGHSH, CDR2 LQKENI. The CDR3: CASSPGTGGRETQYF. The CDR3 DNA reads TGTGCCAGCTCGCCCGGGACAGGGGGCAGGGAGACCCAGTACTTC.

The chain links TRBV28 to TRBJ1-5; D is ambiguous. This CDR3 is 13 amino acids long. V lost 3 bases and J lost 0, with 3 bases in between. CDR1 and CDR2 from the germline V gene are MDHEN and SYDVKM. The CDR3 bases are TGTGCCAGCAGTTTCAGTAGCAATCAGCCCCAGCATTTT. Protein product: CASSFSSNQPQHF.

The chain uses TRBV5-6 and TRBJ2-7, with TRBD1 identical over 10 bases. Looked up from germline, CDR1 is SGHDT and CDR2 is YYEEEE. With V trimmed by 4 bases and J by 4 bases, 5 bases remained unmatched. The CDR3 is made up of 14 amino acids. The CDR3, as DNA: TGTGCCAGCAGCCCCGGGACAGGGGTATACGAGCAGTACTTC. Translating it yields CASSPGTGVYEQYF.

The chain uses TRBV19 and TRBJ1-5; D gene unclear. This CDR3 spans 14 amino acids. Trimming cost V 0 bases and J 7 bases, with 10 bases left between them. CDR1 and CDR2 (germline): LNHDA, SQIVND (reference sequence). Here the CDR3 DNA reads TGTGCCAGTAGTATAGAGGACGGGAGGCAGCCCCAGCATTTT. Protein sequence: CASSIEDGRQPQHF.

V usage is TRBV13 and J usage is TRBJ2-3; 11 positions agree with TRBD2. CDR3 length: 15 amino acids. V lost 0 bases and J lost 4; bases outside the gene matches: 0. Germline CDR1 is PRHDT and CDR2 is FYEKMQ (reference sequence). The CDR3 DNA sequence: TGTGCCAGCAGCTTAGGTAGCGGGAGGGCAGATACGCAGTATTTT. Amino acid sequence: CASSLGSGRADTQYF.

The chain joins TRBV28 to TRBJ2-4; 8 nucleotides line up with TRBD2. The V and J ends lost 8 bases and 3 bases, in that order; junction bases with no gene match: 9. This CDR3 spans 15 amino acids. Germline lookup yields CDR1 MDHEN and CDR2 SYDVKM. Here the CDR3 reads CASRTSSGGKNIQYF. As DNA, the CDR3 is TGTGCCAGCCGGACTAGCTCGGGAGGCAAAAACATTCAGTACTTC.

The chain carries TRBV25-1 and TRBJ1-1; D unclear. The germline CDR1 and CDR2 sequences are MGHDK and SYGVNS. V lost 1 base, J lost 1 base, and 7 bases lay in between. CDR3 size: 14 residues. The DNA for the CDR3 is TGTGCCAGCAGTGAATCGGGAGAGAACACTGAAGCTTTCTTT. Amino acids: CASSESGENTEAFF. The entire variable domain, with the rest obtained from reference TRBV25-1 and TRBJ1-1, is as follows: EADIYQTPRYLVIGTGKKITLECSQTMGHDKMYWYQQDPGMELHLIHYSYGVNSTEKGDLSSESTVSRIRTEHFPLTLESARPSHTSQYLCASSESGENTEAFFGQGTRLTVV.